Listed here are 26 T cell receptor beta chains from one sample, sequenced in a study of graft-versus-host responses after intestinal transplantation. Sequencing was performed with immunoSEQ multiplex PCR; in TCRdb, only in-frame clones are kept and a portion is missing. The sample has around 120,000 clones; around nine tenths are singletons. These receptors have no known antigen. Sequenced here: unstimulated CD4+ T cells sorted from spleen or lymph node cells, sampled before intestinal transplant. The receptors derive from a human donor who received an intestinal transplant.

This clone showed up just a few times. V usage is TRBV29-1 and J usage is TRBJ1-2, with D perhaps TRBD1 (6 bases). This CDR3 has 12 amino acids. CDR1 SQVTM and CDR2 ANQGSEA come from the germline V gene. Trimming stripped 3 bases from V and 5 bases from J, with 10 bases between. CDR3: CSVDPGVYGYTF. DNA for the CDR3: TGCAGCGTTGATCCAGGGGTTTATGGCTACACCTTC.

As for this clone: This CDR3 is also generated by other DNA sequences in the sample. This sequence joins TRBV18 and TRBJ2-5, with 8 bases fitting TRBD1. The CDR3 runs to 15 residues. The V and J ends lost 3 bases and 2 bases, in that order; junction bases with no gene match: 5. Germline V gene lookup returns CDR1 KGHSH and CDR2 LQKENI. The CDR3 sequence is CASSPGTGLQETQYF. CDR3 sequence (DNA): TGTGCCAGCTCACCGGGGACAGGACTACAAGAGACCCAGTACTTC.

J is TRBJ1-2 and V is TRBV30, with TRBD1 matching over 9 bases. Germline V gene sequence: CDR1 GTSNPN, CDR2 SVGIG (reference sequence). V dropped 3 bases and J dropped 0; count of bases not matched to a gene: 14. This CDR3 is 18 amino acids long. For the CDR3, the DNA is TGTGCCTGGAGGGAGCAAGACAGGGGGGTTCCCGCTAACTATGGCTACACCTTC. This encodes CAWREQDRGVPANYGYTF.

This sequence joins TRBV5-8 and TRBJ2-3; TRBD1 agrees at 11 bases. Germline CDR1 and CDR2: SGHTS and YDEGEE. The length of the CDR3 is 16 residues. Losses at the gene ends were 4 bases for V and 4 bases for J; bases not matched to a gene: 8. CDR3 sequence: CASSPWTGGNSDTQYF. The CDR3 region has the DNA TGTGCCAGCAGCCCCTGGACAGGGGGCAATTCAGATACGCAGTATTTT.

The chain combines TRBV27 with TRBJ2-3, with TRBD2 identical over 10 bases. Germline-derived CDR1 and CDR2 are MNHEY and SMNVEV (reference sequence). The junction had 8 bases not matched to a gene; V was cut back by 3 bases and J by 5 bases. There are 16 residues in the CDR3. CDR3 nucleotide sequence: TGTGCCAGCAGTTTCAGCGGGAGGGCCGGGGGAGATACGCAGTATTTT. This sequence encodes CASSFSGRAGGDTQYF.

J is TRBJ1-2 and V is TRBV27, with D tentatively TRBD1 (6 bases). The CDR3 loop spans 13 amino acids. V lost 5 bases and J lost 6, with 13 bases in between. Germline V gene sequence: CDR1 MNHEY, CDR2 SMNVEV (reference sequence). The CDR3 sequence: CASSDRLGDGYTF. DNA for the CDR3: TGTGCCAGCAGTGACAGGTTAGGGGATGGCTACACCTTC.

This chain joins TRBV2 and TRBJ2-3, with 9 bases lining up with TRBD2. Germline CDR1 SNHLY, CDR2 FYNNEI. The CDR3 runs 15 residues. V shed 3 bases, J shed 3 bases, and the junction held 4 bases outside the gene matches. CDR3 sequence: CASSDLAGGTDTQYF. In nucleotides, the CDR3 is TGTGCCAGCAGTGACCTGGCGGGAGGGACAGATACGCAGTATTTT. The variable domain in full, completed from reference TRBV2 and TRBJ2-3, reads EPEVTQTPSHQVTQMGQEVILRCVPISNHLYFYWYRQILGQKVEFLVSFYNNEISEKSEIFDDQFSVERPDGSNFTLKIRSTKLEDSAMYFCASSDLAGGTDTQYFGPGTRLTVL.

The chain has TRBV7-6 and TRBJ2-1; D not certain. Trimming took off 1 base at V and 2 bases at J, with 9 bases between the two ends. The length of the CDR3 is 15 residues. Germline assignment: CDR1 SGHVS and CDR2 FNYEAQ. CDR3 region: CASSLDRVTYNEQFF. CDR3 coding DNA: TGTGCCAGCAGCTTAGATCGGGTAACCTACAATGAGCAGTTCTTC.

The V call is TRBV5-1, the J call TRBJ1-3; D is perhaps TRBD1 (5 bases). Trimming removed 0 bases at V and 4 bases at J, with 11 bases between. The CDR3 contains 15 residues. Germline-derived CDR1 and CDR2 are SGHRS and YFSETQ. The CDR3, as DNA: TGCGCCAGCAGCTTGGAGCCAGGGAGGGGAAACACCATATATTTT. Translation gives CASSLEPGRGNTIYF.

The count of this clone is one. The chain carries TRBV6-6 and TRBJ1-3; D remains ambiguous. The V gene's germline CDR1 is MNHNY and CDR2 SVGAGI (reference sequence). The ends were cut back, 6 bases at V and 0 bases at J, with 12 bases in the middle. CDR3 length: 15 amino acids. The CDR3 nucleotides are TGTGCCAGCAGCACCCCCCGGAGCTCTGGAAACACCATATATTTT. It is translated as CASSTPRSSGNTIYF.

V usage is TRBV4-3 and J usage is TRBJ1-2, with D tentatively TRBD1 (6 bases). Trimming stripped 0 bases from V and 4 bases from J, with 15 bases between. The length of the CDR3 is 16 residues. CDR1 is LGHNA, CDR2 YSLEER, per germline. The CDR3 sequence is CASSQDFRGPSYGYTF. The CDR3 DNA reads TGCGCCAGCAGCCAAGATTTCAGGGGCCCTTCCTATGGCTACACCTTC.

The count of this clone is one. The rearrangement links TRBV5-4 to TRBJ2-1; perhaps TRBD1 as D (5 bases). The CDR3 has 16 amino acids. Germline values: CDR1 SGHNT, CDR2 YYREEE (reference sequence). Trimming took 1 base from V and 2 from J, leaving 13 bases between them. The CDR3 DNA sequence: TGTGCCAGCAGCTTGCGGTTCGACAGTACCTACAATGAGCAGTTCTTC. As protein: CASSLRFDSTYNEQFF. The full variable domain, completed using reference TRBV5-4 and TRBJ2-1, is ETGVTQSPTHLIKTRGQQVTLRCSSQSGHNTVSWYQQALGQGPQFIFQYYREEENGRGNFPPRFSGLQFPNYSSELNVNALELDDSALYLCASSLRFDSTYNEQFFGPGTRLTVL.

The chain links TRBV4-1 to TRBJ2-2; 7 nucleotides match TRBD1. There are 14 residues in the CDR3. Losses at the gene ends were 5 bases for V and 4 bases for J; bases not matched to a gene: 4. Looked up from germline, CDR1 is MGHRA and CDR2 is YSYEKL. DNA of the CDR3: TGCGCCAGCAGCAACCCAGGGGGCACCGGGGAGCTGTTTTTT. Its translation: CASSNPGGTGELFF.

Comments on this clone: The junction differs from germline at one of its ends, possibly a read error. The chain carries TRBV18 and TRBJ2-2; D perhaps matches TRBD2 (6 bases). Looked up from germline, CDR1 is KGHSH and CDR2 is LQKENI. CDR3 size: 12 residues. CDR3 sequence reads: CASSPDAGGLFF. The DNA for the CDR3 is TGTGCCAGCTCACCAGACGCCGGGGGGCTGTTTTTT.

This rearrangement joins TRBV6-5 to TRBJ1-1; D perhaps matches TRBD1 (6 bases). CDR1 is MNHEY, CDR2 SVGAGI, per germline. The CDR3 is 13 residues long. The germline V and J ends were trimmed by 6 bases and 6 bases, with 14 bases remaining between them. The CDR3: CASRRSGGPEAFF. CDR3 nucleotide sequence: TGTGCCAGCAGGCGATCTGGGGGCCCTGAAGCTTTCTTT.

CDR3 in amino acids: CASSYSTGLGSNEQFF. CDR3 nucleotide sequence: TGTGCCAGCAGTTACTCGACGGGACTAGGATCCAATGAGCAGTTCTTC. This chain connects TRBV6-5 to TRBJ2-1; 8 nucleotides line up with TRBD2. This CDR3 is 16 amino acids long. Germline CDR1 MNHEY, CDR2 SVGAGI. V lost 0 bases, J lost 6 bases, and 7 bases stayed unmatched.

V usage is TRBV5-1 and J usage is TRBJ2-1; 12 nucleotides match TRBD1. Germline CDR1 is SGHRS and CDR2 is YFSETQ. This CDR3 has 16 residues. Losses at the gene ends were 0 bases for V and 9 bases for J; bases not matched to a gene: 7. CDR3 protein: CASSLAGTGGQGEQFF. DNA of the CDR3: TGCGCCAGCAGCTTGGCCGGGACAGGGGGCCAAGGTGAGCAGTTCTTC. Full variable domain (missing parts from reference TRBV5-1 and TRBJ2-1): KAGVTQTPRYLIKTRGQQVTLSCSPISGHRSVSWYQQTPGQGLQFLFEYFSETQRNKGNFPGRFSGRQFSNSRSEMNVSTLELGDSALYLCASSLAGTGGQGEQFFGPGTRLTVL.

J is TRBJ2-7 and V is TRBV7-2, with 8 bases aligning to TRBD1. Per the germline V gene, CDR1 is SGHTA and CDR2 is FQGNSA. CDR3 length: 16 residues. J lost 0 bases, V lost 5 bases, and 9 bases had no gene match. CDR3 coding DNA: TGTGCCAGCAGCCTCGGCACAGGGGGTCCCTCCTACGAGCAGTACTTC. Its translation is CASSLGTGGPSYEQYF.

Regarding this clone: Germline is not matched at one junction end, which may reflect a read error. The chain employs TRBV6-5 and TRBJ2-5; 8 bases align to TRBD1. This CDR3 is 14 amino acids long. Germline CDR1 and CDR2: MNHEY and SVGAGI. DNA of the CDR3: TGTGCCAGCAGTGACTCAGGGGGCGCGGAGACCCAGTACTTC. It translates to CASSDSGGAETQYF.

The V and J genes are TRBV19 and TRBJ1-1; D not resolved. Looked up from germline, CDR1 is LNHDA and CDR2 is SQIVND (reference sequence). V shed 6 bases and J shed 4 bases, with 12 bases lying between them. This CDR3 has 13 residues. The CDR3, as DNA: TGTGCCAGTAGAGCCGACTTAACCACTGAAGCTTTCTTT. Its protein is CASRADLTTEAFF.

The V and J genes are TRBV7-7 and TRBJ2-7, with D perhaps TRBD1 (6 bases). The CDR3 spans 13 residues. With 5 bases removed from V and 3 bases from J, the gap between germline ends came to 11 bases. CDR1 is SSHAT and CDR2 is FNYEAQ in the germline V gene (reference sequence). The CDR3: CASSRTEGYEQYF. Here the CDR3 DNA reads TGTGCCAGCAGCCGGACAGAGGGCTACGAGCAGTACTTC.

The V gene is TRBV5-4, the J gene TRBJ1-5; 8 bases agree with TRBD1. The CDR3 spans 14 residues. Losses at the gene ends were 4 bases for V and 2 bases for J; bases not matched to a gene: 2. Looked up from germline, CDR1 is SGHNT and CDR2 is YYREEE (reference sequence). CDR3 DNA: TGTGCCAGCAGCCAGGGGGCGCGCAATCAGCCCCAGCATTTT. It is translated as CASSQGARNQPQHF.

The V and J genes are TRBV7-3 and TRBJ2-1, with 9 bases lining up with TRBD2. Germline values: CDR1 SGHTA, CDR2 FQGTGA. The trim removed 0 bases at V and 9 bases at J, leaving 6 bases unmatched. The CDR3 is 15 amino acids. The CDR3 loop is CASSLTSGSWGEQFF. The CDR3 DNA follows: TGTGCCAGCAGCTTAACTAGCGGGAGCTGGGGTGAGCAGTTCTTC. The full variable domain, with the rest looked up from reference TRBV7-3 and TRBJ2-1, is GAGVSQTPSNKVTEKGKYVELRCDPISGHTALYWYRQSLGQGPEFLIYFQGTGAADDSGLPNDRFFAVRPEGSVSTLKIQRTERGDSAVYLCASSLTSGSWGEQFFGPGTRLTVL.

This clone was picked up one time. The chain recombines TRBV18 with TRBJ1-5, with D perhaps matching TRBD1 (6 bases). The CDR3 contains 14 residues. Germline CDR1 is KGHSH and CDR2 is LQKENI. Deletions cut 6 bases from V and 4 bases from J, with 13 bases between. CDR3: CASSLGQLNQPQHF. Written as DNA, the CDR3 is TGTGCCAGCTCTCTAGGACAGCTAAATCAGCCCCAGCATTTT.

The V call is TRBV27, the J call TRBJ2-6; no firm D call. V lost 8 bases to trimming and J lost 4 bases, with 15 bases between them. This CDR3 contains 15 residues. Germline-derived CDR1 and CDR2 are MNHEY and SMNVEV (reference sequence). Here the CDR3 reads CASSLTYPGANVLTF. The CDR3 DNA reads TGTGCCAGCTCCCTGACTTACCCCGGGGCCAACGTCCTGACTTTC.

The chain employs TRBV19 and TRBJ1-2, with TRBD1 as a possible D gene (5 bases). This CDR3 has 14 residues. V lost 3 bases and J lost 3, with 11 bases in between. Germline-derived CDR1 and CDR2 are LNHDA and SQIVND (reference sequence). CDR3 amino acids: CASSIFTGDYGYTF. CDR3 DNA: TGTGCCAGTAGTATCTTTACGGGGGACTATGGCTACACCTTC. Complete variable domain (other parts from reference TRBV19 and TRBJ1-2): DGGITQSPKYLFRKEGQNVTLSCEQNLNHDAMYWYRQDPGQGLRLIYYSQIVNDFQKGDIAEGYSVSREKKESFPLTVTSAQKNPTAFYLCASSIFTGDYGYTFGSGTRLTVV.